This record concerns one TCR beta chain sequence. This entry belongs to a study of blood T cells in healthy people across ages. Primed by a sample-barcoded 5' primer and a J-beta primer mix, a second PCR proceeded for 7 to 11 cycles. TCRdb itself ran the 5' RACE reads through MiXCR, one entry per CDR3 protein. The sample has around 800,000 distinct CDR3 sequences; 25% to 30% are singletons. Germline assignment: CDR1 KGHSH and CDR2 LQKENI. J was trimmed by 7 bases and V by 5 bases; bases with no gene match: 10. The CDR3 is made up of 14 amino acids. The sample also formed part of further work on T cells of mothers and their children.

Material: blood. The rearrangement joins TRBV18 to TRBJ1-1; TRBD1 aligns across 7 bases. This TCR derives from a boy aged 5-17 years in good health. CDR3 residues: CASSSGQQVLEAFF. In nucleotides, the CDR3 is TGTGCCAGCTCATCGGGACAGCAGGTCCTTGAAGCTTTCTTT. Variable domain in full (rest from reference TRBV18 and TRBJ1-1): NAGVMQNPRHLVRRRGQEARLRCSPMKGHSHVYWYRQLPEEGLKFMVYLQKENIIDESGMPKERFSAEFPKEGPSILRIQQVVRGDSAAYFCASSSGQQVLEAFFGQGTRLTVV.